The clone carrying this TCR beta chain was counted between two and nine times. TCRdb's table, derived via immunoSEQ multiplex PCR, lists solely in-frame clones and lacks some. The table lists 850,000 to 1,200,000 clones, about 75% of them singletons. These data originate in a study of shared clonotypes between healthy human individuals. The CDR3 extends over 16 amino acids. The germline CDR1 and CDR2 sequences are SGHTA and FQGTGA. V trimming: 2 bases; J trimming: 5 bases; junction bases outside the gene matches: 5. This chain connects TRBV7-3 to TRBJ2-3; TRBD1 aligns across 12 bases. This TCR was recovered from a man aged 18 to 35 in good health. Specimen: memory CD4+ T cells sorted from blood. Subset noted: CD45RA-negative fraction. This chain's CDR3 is CASSLRGTGGGDTQYF. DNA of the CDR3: TGTGCCAGCAGCTTACGCGGGACAGGGGGCGGAGATACGCAGTATTTT.